This T cell receptor beta chain was sequenced in a study of blood T cells in healthy people across ages (dated by TCRdb to the mid-2010s). About the study as a whole: In model experiments, template switching captured roughly one uniquely barcoded TCR beta cDNA molecule for every two T cells. To avoid experimental bias, donors of different ages were spread randomly across the sequencing lanes. Two additional independent replicas of 1 million unique cDNA reads from the same blood draw were analyzed for two donors (one aged 18 to 30 and one aged 80 or older). Donors were grouped into four age groups: young (average 16 years), middle-aged (roughly 38), aged (approximately 58) and long-lived (about 90). To track age-related changes in TCR beta repertoire diversity, the study relied on deep sequencing normalized with unique cDNA molecular identifiers. Points the paper makes about the study in general: As age increased, observed TCR beta diversity per million T cells dropped in a roughly linear way, and a significant reduction was already evident by age 40. Observed TCR beta diversity correlated strongly with the percentage of naive T cells measured by flow cytometry. Because the CMV infection status of the donors was unknown, age-related changes in expanded clonotypes may potentially have been confounded. Bulk unsorted PBMC profiling prevented conclusive comparison of naive and antigen-experienced compartments. Compared with the aged group, the long-lived group had more naive CD4+ T cells, fewer expanded clones and increased TCR diversity, suggesting age selection. Estimates of total diversity based on one million sequenced T cells were regarded as lower bounds and as underestimates.

Trimming costs V 2 bases and J 0 bases, and their ends lie 10 bases apart. CDR1 and CDR2 are drawn from the germline V gene: MNHEY, SVGAGI. From the cysteine through the phenylalanine, the CDR3 covers 15 amino acids. CDR3 DNA is the only sequence kept; it has 45 bases, read in frame from the first base. This clonotype came up a few times. The specificity of this receptor is unknown. Base qualities are not recorded, but no much larger clone differs from it by a single base. Systemically healthy Caucasian individuals from Russia, some 38 in total and aged roughly 6 to 100 years, were included as donors. Each donor gave 8.5 to 10 milliliters of peripheral blood, collected into EDTA-treated Vacutainer tubes. Ficoll-Paque density-gradient centrifugation was used to isolate PBMCs, with at least 6.5 million per sample. Total RNA, at least 5 micrograms per sample, was extracted from PBMCs with Trizol reagent. The percentages of naive CD45RAhigh/CD27high T cells were determined by flow cytometry on a PBMC aliquot from every donor.

The library was built by means of 5' RACE. For sequencing, an Illumina HiSeq 2500 was employed. A second PCR of about 7 to 12 cycles was run with a J-beta primer mix and a sample-barcoded 5' primer. Each TCR beta cDNA molecule received a unique molecular identifier from a template-switch 5' adaptor carrying 12 random nucleotides. At least 3 million CDR3-containing paired-end reads were obtained from each sample. All of the RNA was converted into first-strand cDNA using the Mint cDNA synthesis kit, with a TRBC-specific oligonucleotide serving as the primer. Following uracil-DNA glycosylase treatment, all cDNA underwent a first 18-cycle PCR with the universal primers M1SS and BC2_uni_R. The authors' pipeline ran thus. Each sample was normalized by randomly selecting 1 million high-quality reads, each carrying a distinct molecular identifier. Reads with shared molecular identifiers were discarded instead of being binned into consensus sequences. MiTCR, with a Q25 quality threshold and the strictest error-elimination algorithm, was used for CDR3 identification, clonotype clustering and error correction. A nonparametric unseen species model with Euler transformation was used to estimate lower-bound total TCR beta diversity. TCRdb itself trimmed the public reads at Q25 with fastp, ran MiXCR and retained productive beta chains. Here each entry gathers all rows of one CDR3 protein and keeps the most common genes and DNA. What appears here as the V and J calls and clone size reflects TCRdb's work, not the paper's. In all, the sample holds around 870,000 distinct CDR3 sequences, and 29% of those were seen once. The top ten clones comprise roughly 17% of the sample.

This TCR was recovered from a woman older than 75 in good health. Recombination connected TRBV6-5 to TRBJ1-1; TRBD1 is a weak D gene call, 6 bases matching. Sequenced material: blood. Here the CDR3 is given as CASSYRGKMNTEAFF. The nucleotides are TGTGCCAGCAGTTACAGGGGGAAAATGAACACTGAAGCTTTCTTT.